Presented here are 27 T cell receptor beta chains from one specimen sequenced in a study of blood T cell repertoires in COVID-19. Clones were sequenced by immunoSEQ multiplex PCR, and TCRdb holds only the in-frame ones, with some missing. There are some 200,000 clones in the sample; approximately 86% occur only once, and 2.7% lies in the top ten. The sample was peripheral blood. The receptors here all came from a man between 35 and 55 years old with active or convalescent COVID-19.

In this sample, this clone turned up once. The chain couples TRBV13 to TRBJ2-1; 9 bases are a match to TRBD2. V lost 5 bases and J lost 0; bases outside the gene matches: 5. The CDR3 has 16 residues. Germline loops: CDR1 PRHDT, CDR2 FYEKMQ (reference sequence). The CDR3 loop is CASSRLAAISYNEQFF. The CDR3 coding sequence is TGTGCCAGCAGCCGACTAGCGGCAATCTCCTACAATGAGCAGTTCTTC.

V and J are TRBV28 and TRBJ1-4; D remains ambiguous. This CDR3 contains 14 residues. Between the trimmed V and J ends, which lost 3 bases and 4 bases, there was a span of 9 bases. Germline lookup yields CDR1 MDHEN and CDR2 SYDVKM. The CDR3, as DNA: TGTGCCAGCAGTTTGGGCGCGGGTAATGAAAAACTGTTTTTT. Encoded protein: CASSLGAGNEKLFF.

The CDR3 DNA reads TGTGCCAGTAGTAGTGGGACAGGGAGTGAGCAGTTCTTC. Translation: CASSSGTGSEQFF. The chain is built from TRBV19 and TRBJ2-1; 9 nucleotides match TRBD1. V was pared by 4 bases and J by 9 bases, with 4 bases of the junction left unmatched. CDR1 is LNHDA and CDR2 is SQIVND in the germline V gene (reference sequence). The CDR3 contains 13 residues.

The rearrangement links TRBV24-1 to TRBJ1-5; possible D gene TRBD1, 5 bases. V lost 3 bases to trimming and J lost 4 bases, with 6 bases between them. Germline CDR1 reads KGHDR; CDR2 reads SFDVKD. CDR3 length: 13 amino acids. The chain's CDR3 is CATSDDRNQPQHF. The CDR3 DNA sequence: TGTGCCACCAGTGATGACAGAAATCAGCCCCAGCATTTT.

The CDR3 reads CASEGGGPDTQYF. The CDR3 DNA reads as TGTGCCAGCGAGGGGGGGGGCCCGGATACGCAGTATTTT. The chain links TRBV7-2 to TRBJ2-3, with a weak D call TRBD2 (7 bases). From germline, CDR1 is SGHTA and CDR2 FQGNSA. This CDR3 has 13 amino acids. With 8 bases removed from V and 6 bases from J, the gap between germline ends came to 15 bases. The whole variable domain, remainder taken from reference TRBV7-2 and TRBJ2-3, is GAGVSQSPSNKVTEKGKDVELRCDPISGHTALYWYRQSLGQGLEFLIYFQGNSAPDKSGLPSDRFSAERTGGSVSTLTIQRTQQEDSAVYLCASEGGGPDTQYFGPGTRLTVL.

This clone was observed a single time. This sequence joins TRBV4-3 and TRBJ2-7; D call uncertain. Germline V gene data show CDR1 as LGHNA and CDR2 as YSLEER. The length of the CDR3 is 14 residues. V was shortened by 1 base and J by 4 bases, with 11 bases between the two germline ends. The CDR3 coding sequence is TGCGCCAGCAGCCAAGTTCCCCAGTCTTACGAGCAGTACTTC. This gives the protein CASSQVPQSYEQYF.

The CDR3 DNA reads as TGCAGTGCTAGCGGCGAGCAGTACTTC. Translated: CSASGEQYF. This sequence joins TRBV20-1 and TRBJ2-7; D is undetermined. The V gene's germline CDR1 is DFQATT and CDR2 SNEGSKA (reference sequence). Trimming removed 3 bases at V and 6 bases at J, with 3 bases between. The CDR3 length is 9 residues.

This clone was recorded a few times. The chain carries TRBV4-3 and TRBJ1-3, with 7 bases fitting TRBD1. Germline CDR1 is LGHNA and CDR2 is YSLEER. V was pared by 0 bases and J by 4 bases, with 6 bases of the junction left unmatched. The CDR3 is 16 amino acids. The CDR3 region is CASSQEATGSGNTIYF. In DNA, the CDR3 is TGCGCCAGCAGCCAAGAGGCGACAGGGTCCGGAAACACCATATATTTT.

The CDR3 DNA reads as TGTGCCAGCAAACCTATCGGGGGGACAAAAGAGACCCAGTACTTC. This translates into CASKPIGGTKETQYF. The rearrangement links TRBV2 to TRBJ2-5, with D perhaps matching TRBD2 (7 bases). CDR1 SNHLY and CDR2 FYNNEI come from the germline V gene. V lost 7 bases to trimming and J lost 3 bases, with 18 bases between them. The CDR3 loop spans 15 amino acids.

The J gene is TRBJ1-5, the V gene TRBV7-9; TRBD1 might be the D (5 bases). The CDR3 runs to 16 residues. Germline loops: CDR1 SEHNR, CDR2 FQNEAQ (reference sequence). V dropped 7 bases and J dropped 4 bases, with 20 bases sitting between them. CDR3 nucleotide sequence: TGTGCCAGCACTCCTTTGCTAGGGGATGGGAATCAGCCCCAGCATTTT. Its translation: CASTPLLGDGNQPQHF.

The chain carries TRBV5-4 and TRBJ1-1; D is possibly TRBD1 (5 bases). The CDR3 has 16 amino acids. Germline loops: CDR1 SGHNT, CDR2 YYREEE (reference sequence). Trimming removed 0 bases at V and 0 bases at J, with 12 bases between. CDR3 DNA sequence: TGTGCCAGCAGCTTGGGACAGCCACCTATGAACACTGAAGCTTTCTTT. Its protein product is CASSLGQPPMNTEAFF. Together with reference TRBV5-4 and TRBJ1-1, the CDR3 gives the full variable domain: ETGVTQSPTHLIKTRGQQVTLRCSSQSGHNTVSWYQQALGQGPQFIFQYYREEENGRGNFPPRFSGLQFPNYSSELNVNALELDDSALYLCASSLGQPPMNTEAFFGQGTRLTVV.

The V and J genes are TRBV18 and TRBJ1-4, with 7 bases matching TRBD1. Germline V gives CDR1 KGHSH, CDR2 LQKENI. The V gene end was trimmed by 5 bases and the J gene end by 0 bases; junction bases not matched to a gene: 15. The CDR3 sequence is 19 residues long. The DNA for the CDR3 is TGTGCCAGCTCAGACCGGGACAGCGACCACTTTGCAACTAATGAAAAACTGTTTTTT. It codes for CASSDRDSDHFATNEKLFF.

V and J are TRBV10-3 and TRBJ1-5; D ambiguous. There are 15 residues in the CDR3. Germline V CDR1 and CDR2: ENHRY, SYGVKD. V gave up 4 bases and J gave up 0 bases, with 10 bases separating them. The CDR3 DNA reads TGTGCCATCAGTGGGACGGGAAATAGCAATCAGCCCCAGCATTTT. Residues: CAISGTGNSNQPQHF.

This chain uses TRBV5-1 with TRBJ1-4, with 9 bases matching TRBD1. The CDR3 loop spans 14 amino acids. V was clipped by 4 bases and J by 5 bases; unmatched bases: 3. Germline lookup yields CDR1 SGHRS and CDR2 YFSETQ. CDR3 DNA sequence: TGCGCCAGCAGCCCCGGGACAGGGAATGAAAAACTGTTTTTT. The encoded protein is CASSPGTGNEKLFF.

This rearrangement joins TRBV29-1 to TRBJ1-6, with TRBD1 matching over 9 bases. The CDR3 loop spans 13 amino acids. After removal of 7 bases from V and 10 bases from J, the junction contained 8 bases not matched to a gene. Germline CDR1 SQVTM, CDR2 ANQGSEA. CDR3 coding DNA: TGCAGCGCGGGGGACAGGGCGGACTCACCCCTCCACTTT. Its protein product is CSAGDRADSPLHF. Full variable domain (rest looked up from reference TRBV29-1 and TRBJ1-6): SAVISQKPSRDICQRGTSLTIQCQVDSQVTMMFWYRQQPGQSLTLIATANQGSEATYESGFVIDKFPISRPNLTFSTLTVSNMSPEDSSIYLCSAGDRADSPLHFGNGTRLTVT.

The V gene is TRBV3-1 (or the pseudogene TRBV3-2), the J gene TRBJ1-6, with D unclear. Trimming removed 3 bases at V and 13 bases at J, with 13 bases between. This CDR3 is built from 13 residues. The germline V gene encodes CDR1 LGHDT and CDR2 YNNKEL (reference sequence). The DNA for the CDR3 is TGTGCCAGCAGCCAGCGCCGCTCTTCGCCCCTCCACTTT. Encoded protein: CASSQRRSSPLHF.

The V call is TRBV19, the J call TRBJ1-3, with D perhaps TRBD1 (6 bases). The germline CDR1 and CDR2 sequences are LNHDA and SQIVND (reference sequence). Trimming took 5 bases from V and 3 from J, leaving 11 bases between them. CDR3 length: 14 amino acids. CDR3: CASSPGGVGNTIYF. CDR3 nucleotide sequence: TGTGCCAGTAGTCCTGGGGGCGTTGGAAACACCATATATTTT.

This chain uses TRBV11-2 with TRBJ1-1; TRBD1 matches at 7 bases. The CDR3 loop spans 15 amino acids. Looked up from germline, CDR1 is SGHAT and CDR2 is FQNNGV. The V and J ends lost 4 bases and 1 base, in that order; junction bases with no gene match: 6. This CDR3 reads CASSSYRGRNTEAFF. The CDR3 nucleotides are TGTGCCAGCAGCTCATACAGGGGCAGGAACACTGAAGCTTTCTTT.

The chain links TRBV24-1 to TRBJ1-5; no reliable D call. Germline V CDR1 and CDR2: KGHDR, SFDVKD. V was pared by 3 bases and J by 4 bases, with 3 bases between. The CDR3 is 12 residues long. CDR3 residues: CATSDANQPQHF. CDR3 coding DNA: TGTGCCACCAGTGATGCGAATCAGCCCCAGCATTTT.

This chain uses TRBV4-2 with TRBJ2-3; 9 bases map to TRBD2. There are 17 residues in the CDR3. V was clipped by 0 bases and J by 5 bases; unmatched bases: 9. Per the germline V gene, CDR1 is LGHNA and CDR2 is YNFKEQ. The CDR3 region is CASSQDSSAGGLDTQYF. In nucleotides, the CDR3 is TGTGCCAGCAGCCAAGATTCCAGTGCGGGGGGGCTAGATACGCAGTATTTT.

DNA of the CDR3: TGTGCCAGCAGCACAGGGAGCTTTTCTGGAAACACCATATATTTT. Its translation is CASSTGSFSGNTIYF. This sequence joins TRBV2 and TRBJ1-3; tentative D call: TRBD1 (6 bases). Trimming pared 6 bases from V and 1 base from J, leaving 13 bases between. Germline-derived CDR1 and CDR2 are SNHLY and FYNNEI. The length of the CDR3 is 15 residues. Using reference TRBV2 and TRBJ1-3 for the parts outside the CDR3, the full variable domain is EPEVTQTPSHQVTQMGQEVILRCVPISNHLYFYWYRQILGQKVEFLVSFYNNEISEKSEIFDDQFSVERPDGSNFTLKIRSTKLEDSAMYFCASSTGSFSGNTIYFGEGSWLTVV.

J is TRBJ1-4 and V is TRBV7-2, with D unresolved. Germline lookup yields CDR1 SGHTA and CDR2 FQGNSA. The length of the CDR3 is 15 residues. The ends were cut back, 2 bases at V and 1 base at J, with 8 bases in the middle. The CDR3 loop is CASSLTVGTNEKLFF. In nucleotides, the CDR3 is TGTGCCAGCAGCTTAACAGTCGGAACTAATGAAAAACTGTTTTTT.

This chain uses TRBV29-1 with TRBJ1-2; 7 bases are shared with TRBD1. The CDR3 is 18 residues long. In germline, CDR1 is SQVTM, CDR2 ANQGSEA. V lost 0 bases to trimming and J lost 0 bases; unmatched junction nucleotides: 13. CDR3 in amino acids: CSVEDQVLRDSSNYGYTF. CDR3 in DNA: TGCAGCGTTGAAGATCAGGTCCTCCGGGACAGTTCTAACTATGGCTACACCTTC. Based on the CDR3 plus reference TRBV29-1 and TRBJ1-2, the full variable domain is SAVISQKPSRDICQRGTSLTIQCQVDSQVTMMFWYRQQPGQSLTLIATANQGSEATYESGFVIDKFPISRPNLTFSTLTVSNMSPEDSSIYLCSVEDQVLRDSSNYGYTFGSGTRLTVV.

The chain is built from TRBV30 and TRBJ1-6, with D possibly being TRBD1 (5 bases). V gave up 3 bases and J gave up 5 bases, with 14 bases separating them. Looked up from germline, CDR1 is GTSNPN and CDR2 is SVGIG (reference sequence). The CDR3 is 15 amino acids. CDR3 protein: CAWRPGGWDNSPLHF. As DNA, the CDR3 is TGTGCCTGGAGGCCCGGGGGGTGGGATAATTCACCCCTCCACTTT. Full variable domain (rest looked up from reference TRBV30 and TRBJ1-6): SQTIHQWPATLVQPVGSPLSLECTVEGTSNPNLYWYRQAAGRGLQLLFYSVGIGQISSEVPQNLSASRPQDRQFILSSKKLLLSDSGFYLCAWRPGGWDNSPLHFGNGTRLTVT.

Remarks on this clone: Compared with germline, one end of the junction differs, possibly owing to a read error. This chain links TRBV9 with TRBJ2-7; D unresolved. Germline-derived CDR1 and CDR2 are SGDLS and YYNGEE. The CDR3 is 15 residues long. In DNA, the CDR3 is TGTGCCAGCAGCGTAAGCCCATCATCCTCCTCCGAGCAGTACTTC. Translating gives CASSVSPSSSSEQYF.

The rearrangement uses TRBV4-2 and TRBJ2-1; 7 positions match TRBD2. This CDR3 spans 18 amino acids. Germline V gives CDR1 LGHNA, CDR2 YNFKEQ. The V gene end was trimmed by 1 base and the J gene end by 3 bases; junction bases not matched to a gene: 12. The CDR3 DNA is TGTGCCAGCAGCCAAGTGGGGGGGTTTTCGCAAGGCTACAATGAGCAGTTCTTC. Residues: CASSQVGGFSQGYNEQFF.

The V call is TRBV5-1, the J call TRBJ2-3, with D tentatively TRBD2 (5 bases). V shed 4 bases and J shed 1 base, with 10 bases lying between them. CDR3 length: 14 amino acids. In germline, CDR1 is SGHRS, CDR2 YFSETQ. DNA of the CDR3: TGCGCCAGCAGCCTAGCTCGGCGCACAGATACGCAGTATTTT. Its translation: CASSLARRTDTQYF. The entire variable domain, with the rest obtained from reference TRBV5-1 and TRBJ2-3, is as follows: KAGVTQTPRYLIKTRGQQVTLSCSPISGHRSVSWYQQTPGQGLQFLFEYFSETQRNKGNFPGRFSGRQFSNSRSEMNVSTLELGDSALYLCASSLARRTDTQYFGPGTRLTVL.